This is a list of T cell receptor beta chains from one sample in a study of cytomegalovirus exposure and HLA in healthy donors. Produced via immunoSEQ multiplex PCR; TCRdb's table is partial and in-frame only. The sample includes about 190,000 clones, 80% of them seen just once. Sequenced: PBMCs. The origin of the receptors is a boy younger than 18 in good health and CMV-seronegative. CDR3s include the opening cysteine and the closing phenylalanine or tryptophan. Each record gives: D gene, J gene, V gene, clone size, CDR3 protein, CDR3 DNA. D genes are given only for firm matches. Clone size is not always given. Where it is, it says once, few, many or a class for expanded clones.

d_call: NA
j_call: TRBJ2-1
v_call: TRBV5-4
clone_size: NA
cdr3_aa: CASHEGAAYNEQFF
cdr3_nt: TGTGCCAGCCACGAAGGGGCGGCCTACAATGAGCAGTTCTTC

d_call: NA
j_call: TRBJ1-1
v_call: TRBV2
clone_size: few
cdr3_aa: CASSRDKLTEAFF
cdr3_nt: TGTGCCAGCAGCCGGGACAAACTAACTGAAGCTTTCTTT

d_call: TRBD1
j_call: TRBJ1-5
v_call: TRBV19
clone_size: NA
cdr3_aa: CASSMGQGARQPQHF
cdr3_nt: TGTGCCAGTAGTATGGGTCAGGGGGCTCGTCAGCCCCAGCATTTT

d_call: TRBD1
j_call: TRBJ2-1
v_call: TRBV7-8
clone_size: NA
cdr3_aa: CASSPRQGHNEQFF
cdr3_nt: TGTGCCAGCAGCCCAAGACAGGGCCACAATGAGCAGTTCTTC

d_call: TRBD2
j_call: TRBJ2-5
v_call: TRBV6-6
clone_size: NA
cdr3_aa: CASSYSTEKREQYF
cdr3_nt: TGTGCCAGCAGTTACTCGACGGAGAAGCGGGAGCAGTACTTC

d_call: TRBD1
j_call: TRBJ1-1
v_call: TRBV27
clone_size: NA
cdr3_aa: CASSFTGARINTEAFF
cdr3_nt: TGTGCCAGCAGTTTCACAGGGGCGCGGATAAACACTGAAGCTTTCTTT

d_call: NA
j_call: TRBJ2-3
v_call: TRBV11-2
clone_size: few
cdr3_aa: CASSLAGVTDTQYF
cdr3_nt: TGTGCCAGCAGCTTAGCGGGAGTTACAGATACGCAGTATTTT

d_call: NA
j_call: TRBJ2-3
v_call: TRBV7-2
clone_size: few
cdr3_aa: CASSYSDLRDTDTQYF
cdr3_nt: TGTGCCAGCAGCTATTCGGACTTACGGGACACAGATACGCAGTATTTT

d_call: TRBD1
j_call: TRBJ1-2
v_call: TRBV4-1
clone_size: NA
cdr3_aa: CASSQGQGYGYTF
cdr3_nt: TGCGCCAGCAGCCAAGGACAGGGCTATGGCTACACCTTC

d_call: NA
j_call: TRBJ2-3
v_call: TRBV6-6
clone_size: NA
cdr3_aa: CASSYSPQVTDTQYF
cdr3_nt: TGTGCCAGCAGTTACTCGCCCCAGGTCACAGATACGCAGTATTTT

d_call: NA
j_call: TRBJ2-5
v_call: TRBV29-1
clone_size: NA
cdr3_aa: CSLKGDRETQYF
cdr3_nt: TGCAGCCTAAAAGGGGATAGGGAGACCCAGTACTTC

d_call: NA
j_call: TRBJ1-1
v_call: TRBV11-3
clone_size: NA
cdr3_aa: CASSQDAGEAFF
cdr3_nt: TGTGCCAGCAGCCAAGACGCGGGGGAAGCTTTCTTT